This T cell receptor beta chain was identified in a study of molecular identifiers for immune sequencing clone quantification. As regards this clonotype: A much larger clonotype is one base distant, so this may be a read error.

TCRdb processed the PCR reads anew with MiXCR; each CDR3 protein has one entry. The table lists 60,000 to 70,000 distinct CDR3 sequences, over 15% of them singletons. V lost 7 bases, J lost 2 bases, and 17 bases lay in between. There are 15 residues in the CDR3. This sequence was found in a human donor in good health. Some libraries in this study had Jurkat cell RNA spiked in. What was sequenced was naive CD8+ T cells from blood, with Jurkat cell RNA spiked in. The subset: FACS-sorted CD8+CD4-CCR7+CD45RA+ naive T cells. J is TRBJ2-5 and V is TRBV12-3 or TRBV12-4; the D gene is possibly TRBD1 (5 bases). The CDR3 here is CASNSPTRGQETQYF. The CDR3 nucleotides read TGTGCCAGCAATTCCCCAACAAGGGGACAAGAGACCCAGTACTTC.